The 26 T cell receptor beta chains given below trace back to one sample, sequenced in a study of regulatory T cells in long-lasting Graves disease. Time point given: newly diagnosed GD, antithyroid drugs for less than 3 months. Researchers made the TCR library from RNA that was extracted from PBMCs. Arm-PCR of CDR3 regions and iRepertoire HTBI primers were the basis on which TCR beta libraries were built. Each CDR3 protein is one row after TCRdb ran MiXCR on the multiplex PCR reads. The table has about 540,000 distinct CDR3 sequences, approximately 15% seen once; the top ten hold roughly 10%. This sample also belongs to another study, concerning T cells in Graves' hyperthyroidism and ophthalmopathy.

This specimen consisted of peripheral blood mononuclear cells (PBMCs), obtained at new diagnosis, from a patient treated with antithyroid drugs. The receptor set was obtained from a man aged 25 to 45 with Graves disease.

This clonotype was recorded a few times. The CDR3 loop reads CASSPPGYTDTQYF. CDR3 coding DNA: TGTGCCAGCTCACCACCGGGCTACACAGATACGCAGTATTTT. V is TRBV18 and J is TRBJ2-3; D remains unclear. V lost 0 bases and J 2 bases, leaving 6 bases between the germline ends. The CDR3 extends over 14 amino acids. Germline V gene data show CDR1 as KGHSH and CDR2 as LQKENI.

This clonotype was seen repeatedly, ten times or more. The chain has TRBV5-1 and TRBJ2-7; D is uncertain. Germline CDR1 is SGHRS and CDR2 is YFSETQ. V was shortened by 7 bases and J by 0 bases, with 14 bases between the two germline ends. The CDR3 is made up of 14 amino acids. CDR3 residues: CASAPTDASYEQYF. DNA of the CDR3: TGCGCCAGCGCACCGACTGATGCCTCCTACGAGCAGTACTTC. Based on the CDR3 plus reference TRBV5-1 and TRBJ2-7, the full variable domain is KAGVTQTPRYLIKTRGQQVTLSCSPISGHRSVSWYQQTPGQGLQFLFEYFSETQRNKGNFPGRFSGRQFSNSRSEMNVSTLELGDSALYLCASAPTDASYEQYFGPGTRLTVT.

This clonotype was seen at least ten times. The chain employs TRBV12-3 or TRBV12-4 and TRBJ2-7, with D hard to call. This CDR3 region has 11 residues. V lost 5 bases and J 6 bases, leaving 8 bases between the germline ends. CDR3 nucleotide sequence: TGTGCCAGCAGTCCCAAAAGCGAGCAGTACTTC. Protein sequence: CASSPKSEQYF.

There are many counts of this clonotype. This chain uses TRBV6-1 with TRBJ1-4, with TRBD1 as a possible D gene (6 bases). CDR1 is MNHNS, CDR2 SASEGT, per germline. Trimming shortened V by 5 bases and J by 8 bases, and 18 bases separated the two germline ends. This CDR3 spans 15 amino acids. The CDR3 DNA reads TGTGCCAGCAGTCCGCGGTGGGGGGGGGCCGAAAAACTGTTTTTT. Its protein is CASSPRWGGAEKLFF.

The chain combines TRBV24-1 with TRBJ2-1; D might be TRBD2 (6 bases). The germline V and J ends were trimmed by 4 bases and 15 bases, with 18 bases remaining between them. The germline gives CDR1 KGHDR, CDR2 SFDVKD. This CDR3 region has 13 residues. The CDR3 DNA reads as TGTGCCACCAGTGACCCGACTAGTCCCTCGGCGTTCTTC. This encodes CATSDPTSPSAFF.

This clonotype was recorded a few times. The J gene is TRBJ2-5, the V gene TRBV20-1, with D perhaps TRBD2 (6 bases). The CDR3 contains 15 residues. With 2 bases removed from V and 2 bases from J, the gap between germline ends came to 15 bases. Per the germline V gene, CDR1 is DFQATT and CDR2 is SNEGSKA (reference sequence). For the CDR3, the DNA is TGCAGTGCTAGAATCCTCGGACTAAATCAAGAGACCCAGTACTTC. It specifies CSARILGLNQETQYF.

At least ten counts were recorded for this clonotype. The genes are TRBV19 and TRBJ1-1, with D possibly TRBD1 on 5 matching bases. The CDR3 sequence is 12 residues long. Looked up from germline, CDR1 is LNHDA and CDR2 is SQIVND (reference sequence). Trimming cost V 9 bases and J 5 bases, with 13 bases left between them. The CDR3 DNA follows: TGTGCCAGCTTTTCAGGGAGGACTGAAGCTTTCTTT. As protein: CASFSGRTEAFF.

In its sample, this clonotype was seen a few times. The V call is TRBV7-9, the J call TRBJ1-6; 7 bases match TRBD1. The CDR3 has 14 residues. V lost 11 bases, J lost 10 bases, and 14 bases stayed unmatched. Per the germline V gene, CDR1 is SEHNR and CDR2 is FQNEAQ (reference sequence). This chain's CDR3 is CASGFRDRGSPLHF. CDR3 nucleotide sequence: TGTGCCTCGGGCTTCCGGGACAGAGGGTCACCCCTCCACTTT.

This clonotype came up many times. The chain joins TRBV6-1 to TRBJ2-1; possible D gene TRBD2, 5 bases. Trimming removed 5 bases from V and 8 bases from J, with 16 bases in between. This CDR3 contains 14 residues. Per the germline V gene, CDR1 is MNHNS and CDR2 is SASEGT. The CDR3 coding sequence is TGTGCCAGCAGTCCAGTGGCTAGCTGGGATGAGCAGTTCTTC. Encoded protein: CASSPVASWDEQFF.

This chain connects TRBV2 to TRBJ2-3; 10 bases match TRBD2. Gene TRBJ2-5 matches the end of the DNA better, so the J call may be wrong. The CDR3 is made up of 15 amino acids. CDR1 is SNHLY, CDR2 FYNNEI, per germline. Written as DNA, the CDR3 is TGTGCCAGCAGGAGCGGGAGGGCCCTCGGGGAGACCCAGTACTTC. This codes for CASRSGRALGETQYF.

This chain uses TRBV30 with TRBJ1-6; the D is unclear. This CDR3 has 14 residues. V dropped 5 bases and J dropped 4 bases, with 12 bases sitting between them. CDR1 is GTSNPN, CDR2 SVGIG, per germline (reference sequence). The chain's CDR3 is CAWSGGSYNSPLHF. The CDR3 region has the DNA TGTGCCTGGTCAGGCGGGTCTTATAATTCACCCCTCCACTTT.

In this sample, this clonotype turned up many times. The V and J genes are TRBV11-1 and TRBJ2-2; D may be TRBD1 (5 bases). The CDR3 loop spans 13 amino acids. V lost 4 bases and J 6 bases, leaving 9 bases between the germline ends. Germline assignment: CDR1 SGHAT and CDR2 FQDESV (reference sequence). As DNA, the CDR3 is TGTGCCAGCAGCTCTCAGGGCCCCGGGGAGCTGTTTTTT. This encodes CASSSQGPGELFF.

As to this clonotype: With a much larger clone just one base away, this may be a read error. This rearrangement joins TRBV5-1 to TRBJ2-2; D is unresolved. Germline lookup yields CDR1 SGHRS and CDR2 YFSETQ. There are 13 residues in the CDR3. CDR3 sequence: CASSLENAGELFF. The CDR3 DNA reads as TGCGCCAGCAGCTTGGAGAACGCCGGGGAGCTGTTTTTT. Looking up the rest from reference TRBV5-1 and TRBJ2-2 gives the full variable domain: KAGVTQTPRYLIKTRGQQVTLSCSPISGHRSVSWYQQTPGQGLQFLFEYFSETQRNKGNFPGRFSGRQFSNSRSEMNVSTLELGDSALYLCASSLENAGELFFGEGSRLTVL.

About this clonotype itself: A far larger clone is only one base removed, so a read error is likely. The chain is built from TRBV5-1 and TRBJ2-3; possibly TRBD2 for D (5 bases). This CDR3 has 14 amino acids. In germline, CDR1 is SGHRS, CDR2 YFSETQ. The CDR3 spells CASGSRTSTDTQYF. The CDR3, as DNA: TGTGCCAGCGGCTCCCGGACTAGCACAGATACGCAGTATTTT. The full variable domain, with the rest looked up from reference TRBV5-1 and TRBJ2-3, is KAGVTQTPRYLIKTRGQQVTLSCSPISGHRSVSWYQQTPGQGLQFLFEYFSETQRNKGNFPGRFSGRQFSNSRSEMNVSTLELGDSALYLCASGSRTSTDTQYFGPGTRLTVL.

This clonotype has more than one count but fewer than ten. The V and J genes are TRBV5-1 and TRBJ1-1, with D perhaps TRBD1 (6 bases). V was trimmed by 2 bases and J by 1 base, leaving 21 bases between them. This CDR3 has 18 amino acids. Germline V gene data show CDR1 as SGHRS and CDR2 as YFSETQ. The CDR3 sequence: CASSFRPRTRDKNTEAFF. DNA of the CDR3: TGCGCCAGCAGCTTCCGGCCGAGAACACGGGACAAGAACACTGAAGCTTTCTTT.

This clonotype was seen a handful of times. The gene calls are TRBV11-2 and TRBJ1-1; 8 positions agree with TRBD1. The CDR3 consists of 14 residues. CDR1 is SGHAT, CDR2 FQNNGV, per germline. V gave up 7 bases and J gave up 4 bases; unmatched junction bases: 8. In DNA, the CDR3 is TGTGCCAGCATCTCGACAGGGGTGGGCACTGAAGCTTTCTTT. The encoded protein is CASISTGVGTEAFF.

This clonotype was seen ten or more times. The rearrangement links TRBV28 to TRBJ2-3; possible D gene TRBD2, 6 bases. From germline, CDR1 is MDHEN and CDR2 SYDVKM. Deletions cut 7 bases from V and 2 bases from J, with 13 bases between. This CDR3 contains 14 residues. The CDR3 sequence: CASTGGTLTDTQYF. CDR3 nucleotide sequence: TGTGCCAGCACGGGCGGGACCCTCACAGATACGCAGTATTTT.

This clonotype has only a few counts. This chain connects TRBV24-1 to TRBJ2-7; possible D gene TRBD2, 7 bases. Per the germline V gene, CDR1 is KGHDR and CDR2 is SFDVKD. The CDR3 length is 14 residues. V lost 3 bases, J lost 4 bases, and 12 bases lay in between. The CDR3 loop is CATSDPRGGYEQYF. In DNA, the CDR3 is TGTGCCACCAGTGATCCGAGGGGGGGTTACGAGCAGTACTTC.

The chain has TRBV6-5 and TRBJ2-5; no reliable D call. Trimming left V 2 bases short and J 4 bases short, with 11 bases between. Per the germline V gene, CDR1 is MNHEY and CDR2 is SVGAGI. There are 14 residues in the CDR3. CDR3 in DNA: TGTGCCAGCAGTTACGGTTCAGGCCCAGAGACCCAGTACTTC. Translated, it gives CASSYGSGPETQYF.

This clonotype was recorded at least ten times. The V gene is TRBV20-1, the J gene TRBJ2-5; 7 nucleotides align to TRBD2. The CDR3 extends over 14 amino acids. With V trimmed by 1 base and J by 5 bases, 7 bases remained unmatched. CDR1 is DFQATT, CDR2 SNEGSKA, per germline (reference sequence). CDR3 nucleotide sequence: TGCAGTGCTAGAGGGGGAGGGAGCCGGGAGACCCAGTACTTC. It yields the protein CSARGGGSRETQYF.

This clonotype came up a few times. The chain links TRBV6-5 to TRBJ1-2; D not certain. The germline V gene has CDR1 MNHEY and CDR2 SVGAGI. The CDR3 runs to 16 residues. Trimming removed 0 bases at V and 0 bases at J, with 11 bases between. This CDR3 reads CASSYSAGLANYGYTF. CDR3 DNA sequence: TGTGCCAGCAGTTACTCGGCGGGGTTAGCTAACTATGGCTACACCTTC.

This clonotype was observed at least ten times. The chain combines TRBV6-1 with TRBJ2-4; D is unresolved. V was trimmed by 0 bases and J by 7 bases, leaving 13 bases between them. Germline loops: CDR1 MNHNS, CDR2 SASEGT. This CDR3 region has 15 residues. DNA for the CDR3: TGTGCCAGCAGTGAAGCGAACGTTAGGTTGAACATTCAGTACTTC. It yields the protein CASSEANVRLNIQYF.

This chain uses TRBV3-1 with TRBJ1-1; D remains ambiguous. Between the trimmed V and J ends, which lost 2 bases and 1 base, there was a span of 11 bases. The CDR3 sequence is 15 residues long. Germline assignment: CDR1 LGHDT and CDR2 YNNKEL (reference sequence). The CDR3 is CASSQMRSGNTEAFF. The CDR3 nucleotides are TGTGCCAGCAGCCAAATGAGATCCGGGAACACTGAAGCTTTCTTT.

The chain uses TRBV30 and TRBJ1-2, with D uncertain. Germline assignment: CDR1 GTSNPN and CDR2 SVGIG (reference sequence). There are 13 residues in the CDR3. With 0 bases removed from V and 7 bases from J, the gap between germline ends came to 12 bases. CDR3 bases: TGTGCCTGGAGTGTACCCGGGAATACTGGCTACACCTTC. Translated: CAWSVPGNTGYTF.

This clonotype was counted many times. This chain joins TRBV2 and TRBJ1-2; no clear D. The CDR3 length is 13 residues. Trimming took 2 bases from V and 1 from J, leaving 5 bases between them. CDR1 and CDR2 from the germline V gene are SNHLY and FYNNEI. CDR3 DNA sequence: TGTGCCAGCAGTGAAAACAATAACTATGGCTACACCTTC. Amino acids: CASSENNNYGYTF.

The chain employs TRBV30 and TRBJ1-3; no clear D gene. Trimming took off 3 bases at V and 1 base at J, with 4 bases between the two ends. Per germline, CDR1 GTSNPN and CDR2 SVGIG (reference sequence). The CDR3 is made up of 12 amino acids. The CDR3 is CAWRGSGNTIYF. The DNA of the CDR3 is TGTGCCTGGAGGGGATCTGGAAACACCATATATTTT.